This is a list of T cell receptor beta chains from one sample in a study of T cell responses to AZD1222 COVID-19 vaccine. Data came from immunoSEQ multiplex PCR; TCRdb stores just in-frame clones and leaves some out. The sample gives approximately 140,000 clones, just over 90% of which show up once; roughly 3.1% is in the top ten. Here the sequenced sample was peripheral blood, taken on day 0 of AZD1222 vaccination. The receptors derive from an adult in good health. Both conserved end residues are part of each CDR3. Fields, in order: D gene, clone size, J gene, V gene, CDR3 protein, CDR3 DNA. A D gene is named only where the DNA matches it firmly. Expanded clones get a size class; other rows say once, few or many, or leave the size out.

-,-,TRBJ1-2,TRBV5-6,CASSLADYGYTF,TGTGCCAGCAGCTTGGCGGACTATGGCTACACCTTC
TRBD1,-,TRBJ1-2,TRBV4-1,CASSPRGTGNYGYTF,TGCGCCAGCAGCCCCAGAGGGACAGGAAACTATGGCTACACCTTC
TRBD1,-,TRBJ1-1,TRBV6-1,CASSEAGRGDTEAFF,TGTGCCAGCAGTGAAGCGGGCAGGGGGGACACTGAAGCTTTCTTT
-,-,TRBJ2-1,TRBV12-3/TRBV12-4,CASSSPDNEQFF,TGTGCCAGCAGTTCCCCGGACAATGAGCAGTTCTTC
-,-,TRBJ1-4,TRBV11-2,CASSLDVDLEPNEKLFF,TGTGCCAGCAGCTTAGATGTGGACCTGGAGCCCAATGAAAAACTGTTTTTT
-,-,TRBJ2-5,TRBV21-1,CASRGGTRRPQETQYF,TGTGCCAGCAGGGGCGGGACTAGGAGGCCCCAAGAGACCCAGTACTTC
-,-,TRBJ1-4,TRBV6-2/TRBV6-3,CASSYVPGEYRGEKLFF,TGTGCCAGCAGTTACGTCCCAGGGGAATATCGAGGTGAAAAACTGTTTTTT
-,-,TRBJ2-2,TRBV10-3,CAIAPGDGNTGELFF,TGTGCCATCGCCCCTGGGGACGGTAACACCGGGGAGCTGTTTTTT
TRBD2,-,TRBJ2-3,TRBV5-1,CASRSGGARDTQYF,TGCGCCAGCAGAAGCGGGGGGGCGAGGGATACGCAGTATTTT
TRBD1,-,TRBJ1-6,TRBV7-8,CASSILGGQGRNTYNSPLHF,TGTGCCAGCAGCATCCTGGGGGGACAGGGGCGGAATACCTATAATTCACCCCTCCACTTT
-,-,TRBJ1-2,TRBV4-2,CASRGGLIYGYTF,TGTGCCAGCCGTGGGGGATTAATCTATGGCTACACCTTC
-,-,TRBJ1-5,TRBV11-3,CASSQSGGNQPQHF,TGTGCCAGCAGCCAATCGGGGGGCAATCAGCCCCAGCATTTT
-,-,TRBJ2-7,TRBV19,CASSISGGSNSYEQYF,TGTGCCAGTAGTATATCCGGAGGGTCGAACTCCTACGAGCAGTACTTC
-,-,TRBJ2-5,TRBV7-9,CASSLGGFASLGRETQYF,TGTGCCAGCAGCTTAGGGGGGTTCGCTAGCCTGGGCAGGGAGACCCAGTACTTC
-,-,TRBJ1-3,TRBV10-3,CATYSGLGNTIYF,TGTGCCACCTACTCCGGGCTTGGAAACACCATATATTTT
-,-,TRBJ1-1,TRBV9,CASSAGHLNRPGTEAFF,TGTGCCAGCAGCGCGGGACACCTCAACCGACCGGGCACTGAAGCTTTCTTT
-,medium-sized,TRBJ2-3,TRBV15,CATSRENRDSADTQYF,TGTGCCACCAGCAGGGAAAATCGGGACTCCGCAGATACGCAGTATTTT
TRBD1,-,TRBJ2-1,TRBV5-1,CASSLSGQAHEQFF,TGCGCCAGCAGCCTCTCGGGACAGGCCCATGAGCAGTTCTTC
-,-,TRBJ2-1,TRBV5-6,CASSLFDNEQFF,TGTGCCAGCAGCTTGTTTGACAATGAGCAGTTCTTC
-,-,TRBJ2-5,TRBV19,CASSTWGGQAETQYF,TGTGCCAGTAGTACCTGGGGGGGGCAGGCAGAGACCCAGTACTTC
TRBD2,-,TRBJ2-3,TRBV18,CASSPPLATLGDTQYF,TGTGCCAGCTCCCCTCCACTAGCGACTCTTGGGGATACGCAGTATTTT
-,-,TRBJ1-1,TRBV6-5,CASMGGKGRGAFF,TGTGCCAGCATGGGGGGCAAGGGACGTGGGGCTTTCTTT
-,few,TRBJ1-2,TRBV12-5,CASGHSRTALNYGYTF,TGTGCTAGTGGCCACTCGAGGACAGCGCTCAACTATGGCTACACCTTC
TRBD1,-,TRBJ2-2,TRBV4-1,CASSQYGTGGPGELFF,TGCGCCAGCAGCCAATATGGGACAGGGGGCCCCGGGGAGCTGTTTTTT
TRBD2,-,TRBJ2-1,TRBV20-1,CSASSSGGYEQFF,TGCAGTGCTAGTTCTTCGGGAGGGTATGAGCAGTTCTTC
TRBD1,-,TRBJ2-3,TRBV9,CASSVRDRGIGTQYF,TGTGCCAGCAGCGTCCGGGACAGGGGGATAGGTACGCAGTATTTT
-,once,TRBJ1-5,TRBV7-9,CASSLAPSNQPQHF,TGTGCCAGCAGCTTAGCCCCTAGCAATCAGCCCCAGCATTTT
TRBD1,once,TRBJ2-1,TRBV3-1/TRBV3-2,CASSQVLQGAFGEQFF,TGTGCCAGCAGCCAAGTTTTGCAGGGGGCTTTTGGTGAGCAGTTCTTC
-,-,TRBJ1-6,TRBV18,CASSPTSSAIGSPLHF,TGTGCCAGCTCACCGACTAGTTCGGCTATAGGATCACCCCTCCACTTT
-,-,TRBJ1-2,TRBV27,CASSLAGPANYGYTF,TGTGCCAGCAGTTTGGCAGGGCCAGCTAACTATGGCTACACCTTC
TRBD1,-,TRBJ1-2,TRBV2,CASRETGRDYGYTF,TGTGCCAGCAGGGAGACAGGGAGGGACTATGGCTACACCTTC
-,-,TRBJ1-6,TRBV6-2/TRBV6-3,CASSSSENSPLHF,TGTGCCAGCAGTTCTTCTGAGAATTCACCCCTCCACTTT
TRBD1,-,TRBJ1-2,TRBV19,CASRLATGLDYGYTF,TGTGCCAGTCGTTTGGCGACAGGGTTGGACTATGGCTACACCTTC
-,-,TRBJ2-7,TRBV1,CTSSEGFGYEQYF,TGCACCAGCAGCGAGGGTTTCGGCTACGAGCAGTACTTC
-,-,TRBJ2-1,TRBV29-1,CSVGGHEQFF,TGCAGCGTTGGGGGACATGAGCAGTTCTTC
TRBD2,-,TRBJ2-7,TRBV5-1,CASSLSSGRAGEQYF,TGCGCCAGCAGCTTGTCTAGCGGGAGGGCCGGCGAGCAGTACTTC
-,-,TRBJ1-2,TRBV24-1,CATSDSTGGGYTF,TGTGCCACCAGTGATTCTACGGGGGGTGGCTACACCTTC
-,-,TRBJ2-3,TRBV11-2,CASSSRSRLGGGDTQYF,TGTGCCAGCAGCTCAAGGAGTAGACTAGGCGGTGGAGATACGCAGTATTTT
-,-,TRBJ2-3,TRBV7-3,CASSLVPGGLTDTQYF,TGTGCCAGCAGCTTAGTCCCCGGAGGGCTCACAGATACGCAGTATTTT
TRBD2,-,TRBJ2-5,TRBV18,CATSESGGQETQYF,TGTGCCACCTCCGAAAGCGGGGGGCAAGAGACCCAGTACTTC
-,-,TRBJ1-5,TRBV5-8,CASSFRDQPQHF,TGTGCCAGCAGCTTCCGAGATCAGCCCCAGCATTTT
-,-,TRBJ2-3,TRBV5-1,CASSWSPWGTSTDTQYF,TGCGCCAGCAGCTGGAGCCCCTGGGGGACTAGCACAGATACGCAGTATTTT